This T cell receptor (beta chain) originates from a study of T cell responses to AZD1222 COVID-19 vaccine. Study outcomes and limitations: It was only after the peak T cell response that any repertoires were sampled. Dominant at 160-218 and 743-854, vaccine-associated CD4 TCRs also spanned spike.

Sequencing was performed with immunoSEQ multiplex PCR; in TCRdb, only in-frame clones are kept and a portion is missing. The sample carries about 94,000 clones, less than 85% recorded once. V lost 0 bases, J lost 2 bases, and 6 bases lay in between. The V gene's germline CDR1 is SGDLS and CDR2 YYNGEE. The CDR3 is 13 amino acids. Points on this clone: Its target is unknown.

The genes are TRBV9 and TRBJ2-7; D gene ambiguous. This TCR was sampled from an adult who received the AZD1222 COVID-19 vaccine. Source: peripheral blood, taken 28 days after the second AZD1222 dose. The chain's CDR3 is CASSVAPTYEQYF. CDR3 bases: TGTGCCAGCAGCGTAGCCCCCACCTACGAGCAGTACTTC.